This TCR beta chain was recorded in a study of blood T cell repertoires in COVID-19. Study in general: Some COVID-19 samples were acute and others convalescent; all came from the United States, Italy and Spain. Nucleic acid was either cDNA or gDNA, and it came from T cells, B-cell-depleted T cells, or PBMCs.

Trimming stripped 1 base from V and 2 bases from J, with 14 bases between. The CDR3 sequence is 16 residues long. Germline assignment: CDR1 SGDLS and CDR2 YYNGEE. In the original analysis: Estimated nucleated cell counts came from reference gene primer amplification. Profiled with immunoSEQ multiplex PCR; TCRdb holds only in-frame clones, not every one. The V and J calls and clone size were taken over from that table, and D and trimming were inferred from the DNA. The profile shows about 100,000 clones, 80% of them singletons. The sample comprised peripheral blood. The chain recombines TRBV9 with TRBJ2-3, with D tentatively TRBD2 (5 bases). The sequence was collected from a man between 65 and 80 years old with active or convalescent COVID-19. Here the CDR3 DNA reads TGTGCCAGCAGCGTAAGCGGTTTGGGAAACACAGATACGCAGTATTTT. Its protein is CASSVSGLGNTDTQYF.